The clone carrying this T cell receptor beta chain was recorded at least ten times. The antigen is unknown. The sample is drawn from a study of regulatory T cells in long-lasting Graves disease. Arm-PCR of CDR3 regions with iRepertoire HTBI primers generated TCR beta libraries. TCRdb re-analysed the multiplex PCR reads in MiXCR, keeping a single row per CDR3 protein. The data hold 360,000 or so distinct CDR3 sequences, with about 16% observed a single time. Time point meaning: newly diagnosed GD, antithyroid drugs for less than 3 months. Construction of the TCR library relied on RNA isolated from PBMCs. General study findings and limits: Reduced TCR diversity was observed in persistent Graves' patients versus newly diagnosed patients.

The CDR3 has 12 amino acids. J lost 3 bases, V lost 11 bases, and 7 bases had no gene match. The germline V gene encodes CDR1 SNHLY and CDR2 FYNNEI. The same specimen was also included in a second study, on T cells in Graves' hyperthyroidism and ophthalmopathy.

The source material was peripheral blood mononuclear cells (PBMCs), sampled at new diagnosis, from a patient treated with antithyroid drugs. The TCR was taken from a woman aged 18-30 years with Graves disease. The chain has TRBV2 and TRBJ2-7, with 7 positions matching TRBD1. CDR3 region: CACRGPIYEQYF. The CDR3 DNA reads TGTGCCTGTAGGGGGCCGATCTACGAGCAGTACTTC.